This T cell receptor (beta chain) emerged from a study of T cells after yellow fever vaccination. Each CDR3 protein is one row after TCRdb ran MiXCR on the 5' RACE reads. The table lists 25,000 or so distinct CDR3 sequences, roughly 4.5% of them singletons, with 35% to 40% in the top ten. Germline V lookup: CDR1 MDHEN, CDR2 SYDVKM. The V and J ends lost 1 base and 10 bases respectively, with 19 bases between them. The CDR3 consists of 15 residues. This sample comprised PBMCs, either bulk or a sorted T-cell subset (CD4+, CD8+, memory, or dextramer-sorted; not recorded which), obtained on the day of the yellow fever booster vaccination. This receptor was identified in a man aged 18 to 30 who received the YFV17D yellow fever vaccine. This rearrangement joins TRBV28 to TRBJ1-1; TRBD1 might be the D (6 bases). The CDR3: CASSLLIEGGPGAFF. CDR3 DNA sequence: TGTGCCAGCAGTTTATTGATTGAAGGGGGGCCTGGAGCTTTCTTT.